The clone carrying this T cell receptor (beta chain) has just one count. This specimen belongs to a study of T cells after yellow fever vaccination. Overall study: It was SMART-Seq v4 Ultra Low Input that prepared the fractions with low cell numbers.

The 5'RACE template-switching step produced TCR cDNA and added a universal primer site and UMIs. TCRdb re-called the 5' RACE reads through MiXCR, storing one row per CDR3 protein. This sample has just under 600,000 distinct CDR3 sequences, with roughly 13% found just once. The sample here was PBMCs, taken on the day of the yellow fever booster vaccination. This clonotype was obtained from a man aged 25-40 years who received the YFV17D yellow fever vaccine.

The CDR3: CAWSSRANQPQHF. In nucleotides, the CDR3 is TGTGCCTGGAGTAGTAGGGCCAATCAGCCCCAGCATTTT. The chain is built from TRBV30 and TRBJ1-5; D unresolved. Germline-derived CDR1 and CDR2 are GTSNPN and SVGIG (reference sequence). The CDR3 runs to 13 residues. V was cut by 2 bases and J by 3 bases, with 8 bases left in between.